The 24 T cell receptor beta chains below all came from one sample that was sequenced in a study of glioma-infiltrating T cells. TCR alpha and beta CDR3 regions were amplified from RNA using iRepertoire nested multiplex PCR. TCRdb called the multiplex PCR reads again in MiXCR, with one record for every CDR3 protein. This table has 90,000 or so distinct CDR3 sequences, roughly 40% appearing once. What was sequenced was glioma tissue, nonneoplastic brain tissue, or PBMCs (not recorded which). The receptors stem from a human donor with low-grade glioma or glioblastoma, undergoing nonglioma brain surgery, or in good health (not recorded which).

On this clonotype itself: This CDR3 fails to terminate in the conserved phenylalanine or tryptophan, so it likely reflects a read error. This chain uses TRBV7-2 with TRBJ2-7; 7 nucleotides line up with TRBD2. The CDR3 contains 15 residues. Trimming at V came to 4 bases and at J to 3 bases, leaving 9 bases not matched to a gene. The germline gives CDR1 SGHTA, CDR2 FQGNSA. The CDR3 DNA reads TGTGCCAGCAGCTATAGGACTGGGGAGGGCTACGAGCAGTACTCC. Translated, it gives CASSYRTGEGYEQYS.

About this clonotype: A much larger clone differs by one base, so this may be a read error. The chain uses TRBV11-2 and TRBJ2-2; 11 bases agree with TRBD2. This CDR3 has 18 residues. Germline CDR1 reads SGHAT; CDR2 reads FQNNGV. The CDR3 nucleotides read TGTGCCGGCAGCTCCGCCCTAGCGGGGGGCCTCATAACCGGGGAGCTGTTTTTT. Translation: CAGSSALAGGLITGELFF.

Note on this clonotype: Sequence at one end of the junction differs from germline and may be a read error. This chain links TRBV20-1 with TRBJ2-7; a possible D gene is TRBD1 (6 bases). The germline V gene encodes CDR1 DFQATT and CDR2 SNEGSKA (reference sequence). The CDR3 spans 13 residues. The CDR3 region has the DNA TGCAGTGCTAAGGGCTGGGGGCACAACGAGCAGCACTTC. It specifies CSAKGWGHNEQHF.

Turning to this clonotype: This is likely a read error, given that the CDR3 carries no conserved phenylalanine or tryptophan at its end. Here the CDR3 DNA reads TGTGCCAGCAGCCCCAGCGGTTTGACCTACAATGAGCAGTTCTCG. Its translation: CASSPSGLTYNEQFS. V and J are TRBV3-1 and TRBJ2-1; a weak D match, TRBD2 (5 bases). Germline loops: CDR1 LGHDT, CDR2 YNNKEL (reference sequence). V was pared by 4 bases and J by 2 bases, with 12 bases between. The CDR3 covers 15 residues.

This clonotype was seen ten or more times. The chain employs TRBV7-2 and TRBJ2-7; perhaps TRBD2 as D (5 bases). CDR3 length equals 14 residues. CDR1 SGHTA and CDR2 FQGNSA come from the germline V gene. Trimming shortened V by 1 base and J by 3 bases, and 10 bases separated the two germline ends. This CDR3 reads CASSLVARDYEQYF. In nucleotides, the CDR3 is TGTGCCAGCAGCTTAGTAGCGCGAGACTACGAGCAGTACTTC.

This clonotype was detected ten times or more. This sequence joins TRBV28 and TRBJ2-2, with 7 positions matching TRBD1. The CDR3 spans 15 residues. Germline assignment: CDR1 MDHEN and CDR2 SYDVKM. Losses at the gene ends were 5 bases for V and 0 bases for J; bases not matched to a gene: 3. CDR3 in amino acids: CASSLGTANTGELFF. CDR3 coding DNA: TGTGCCAGCAGTCTAGGGACAGCGAACACCGGGGAGCTGTTTTTT.

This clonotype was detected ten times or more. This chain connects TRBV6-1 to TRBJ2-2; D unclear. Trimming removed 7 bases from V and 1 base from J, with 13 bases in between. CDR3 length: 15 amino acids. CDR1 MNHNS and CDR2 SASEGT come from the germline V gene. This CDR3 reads CASMTPVQNTGELFF. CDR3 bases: TGTGCCAGCATGACCCCAGTTCAGAACACCGGGGAGCTGTTTTTT.

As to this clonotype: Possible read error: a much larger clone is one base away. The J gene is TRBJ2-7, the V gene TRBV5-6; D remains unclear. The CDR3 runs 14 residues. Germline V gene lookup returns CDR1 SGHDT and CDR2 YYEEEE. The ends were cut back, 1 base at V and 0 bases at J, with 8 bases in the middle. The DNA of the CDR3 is TGTGCCAGCAGCTTGCGTACTGGCTCCTACGAGCAGTACTTC. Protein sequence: CASSLRTGSYEQYF.

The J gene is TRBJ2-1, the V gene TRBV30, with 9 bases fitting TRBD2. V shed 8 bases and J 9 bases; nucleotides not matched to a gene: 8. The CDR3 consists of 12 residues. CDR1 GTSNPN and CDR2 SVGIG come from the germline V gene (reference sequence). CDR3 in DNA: TGTGCCGCCGATAGCGGGAGTTCTGAGCAGTTCTTC. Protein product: CAADSGSSEQFF.

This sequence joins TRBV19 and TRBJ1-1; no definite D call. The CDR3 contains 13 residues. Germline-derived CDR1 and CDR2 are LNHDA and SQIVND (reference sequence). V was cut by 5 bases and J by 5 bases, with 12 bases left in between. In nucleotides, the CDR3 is TGTGCCAGTAGTGTTGAAGGTGCGACTGAAGCTTTCTTT. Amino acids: CASSVEGATEAFF.

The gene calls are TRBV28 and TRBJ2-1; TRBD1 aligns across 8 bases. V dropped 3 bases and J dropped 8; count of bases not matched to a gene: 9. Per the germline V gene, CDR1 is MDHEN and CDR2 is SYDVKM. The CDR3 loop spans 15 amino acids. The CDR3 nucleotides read TGTGCCAGCAGTTTTTCTGTACAGGGGGTTTATGAGCAGTTCTTC. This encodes CASSFSVQGVYEQFF.

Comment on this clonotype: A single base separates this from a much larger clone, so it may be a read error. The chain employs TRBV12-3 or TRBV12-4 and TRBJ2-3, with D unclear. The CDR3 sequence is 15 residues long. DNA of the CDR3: TGTGTCAGCAGTTCCCTTTTTGGGATCACAGATACGCAGTATTTT. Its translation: CVSSSLFGITDTQYF.

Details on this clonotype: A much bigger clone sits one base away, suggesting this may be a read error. CDR3 in amino acids: CASSPREVDAGELFF. DNA for the CDR3: TGTGCCAGCAGTCCTCGAGAGGTAGACGCCGGGGAGCTGTTTTTT. V gene TRBV6-6 combines with J gene TRBJ2-2; D call uncertain. This CDR3 contains 15 residues. The ends were cut back, 5 bases at V and 6 bases at J, with 16 bases in the middle. Germline CDR1 reads MNHNY; CDR2 reads SVGAGI (reference sequence).

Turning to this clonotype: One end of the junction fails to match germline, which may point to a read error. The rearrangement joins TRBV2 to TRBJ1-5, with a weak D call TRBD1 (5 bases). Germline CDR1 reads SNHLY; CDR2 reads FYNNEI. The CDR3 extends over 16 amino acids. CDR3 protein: CASSRGNTWVNQPRHF. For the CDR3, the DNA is TGTGCCAGCAGTCGGGGGAATACATGGGTCAATCAGCCCCGGCATTTT.

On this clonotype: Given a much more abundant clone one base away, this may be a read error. CDR3 sequence: CAWSVPPNQPKHF. CDR3 sequence (DNA): TGTGCCTGGAGTGTACCCCCGAATCAGCCCAAGCATTTT. The chain joins TRBV30 to TRBJ1-5; no clear D. Germline V lookup: CDR1 GTSNPN, CDR2 SVGIG (reference sequence). This CDR3 is 13 amino acids long.

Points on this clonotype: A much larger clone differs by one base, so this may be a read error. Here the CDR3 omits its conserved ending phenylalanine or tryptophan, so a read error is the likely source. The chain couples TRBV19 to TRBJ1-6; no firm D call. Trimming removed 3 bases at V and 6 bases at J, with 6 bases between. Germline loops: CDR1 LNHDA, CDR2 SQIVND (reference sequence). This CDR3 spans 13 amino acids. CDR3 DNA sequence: TGTGCCAGTAGTATGAAGATTAATTCACCCCTCCACTTA. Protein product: CASSMKINSPLHL.

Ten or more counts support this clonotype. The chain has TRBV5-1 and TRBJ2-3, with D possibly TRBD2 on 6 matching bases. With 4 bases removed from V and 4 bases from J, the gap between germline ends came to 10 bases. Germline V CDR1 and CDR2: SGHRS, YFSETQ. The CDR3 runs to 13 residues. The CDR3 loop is CASSPAGSDTQYF. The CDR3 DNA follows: TGCGCCAGCAGCCCGGCGGGGTCAGATACGCAGTATTTT. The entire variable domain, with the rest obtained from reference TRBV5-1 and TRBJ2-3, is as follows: KAGVTQTPRYLIKTRGQQVTLSCSPISGHRSVSWYQQTPGQGLQFLFEYFSETQRNKGNFPGRFSGRQFSNSRSEMNVSTLELGDSALYLCASSPAGSDTQYFGPGTRLTVL.

In DNA form, the CDR3 reads TGCAGTGCTGACCAAGGGTGGAAGACCCAGTACTTC. This translates into CSADQGWKTQYF. This chain links TRBV20-1 with TRBJ2-5; D is ambiguous. The CDR3 consists of 12 residues. In germline, CDR1 is DFQATT, CDR2 SNEGSKA (reference sequence). V was clipped by 5 bases and J by 6 bases, with 13 bases between them.

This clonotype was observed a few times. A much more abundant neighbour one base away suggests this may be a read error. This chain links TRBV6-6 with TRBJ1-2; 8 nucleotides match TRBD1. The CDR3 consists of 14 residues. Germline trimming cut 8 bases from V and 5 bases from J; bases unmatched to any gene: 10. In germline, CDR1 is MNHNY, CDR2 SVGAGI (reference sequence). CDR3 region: CASFKPGTGYGYTF. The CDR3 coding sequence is TGTGCCAGCTTTAAACCCGGGACAGGATATGGCTACACCTTC.

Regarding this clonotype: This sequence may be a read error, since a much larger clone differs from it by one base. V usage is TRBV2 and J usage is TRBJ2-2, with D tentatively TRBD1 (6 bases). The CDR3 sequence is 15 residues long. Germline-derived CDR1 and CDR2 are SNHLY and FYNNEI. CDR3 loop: CATDNSGVGPGELLF. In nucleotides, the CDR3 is TGTGCCACCGATAATTCAGGGGTCGGCCCCGGGGAGCTGCTTTTT.

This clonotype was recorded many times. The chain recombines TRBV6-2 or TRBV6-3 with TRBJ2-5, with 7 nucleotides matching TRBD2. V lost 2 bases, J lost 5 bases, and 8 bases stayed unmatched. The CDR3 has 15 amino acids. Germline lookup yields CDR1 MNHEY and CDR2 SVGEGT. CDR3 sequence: CASSYGRGKVETQYF. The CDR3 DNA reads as TGTGCCAGCAGTTACGGGAGGGGAAAAGTGGAGACCCAGTACTTC.

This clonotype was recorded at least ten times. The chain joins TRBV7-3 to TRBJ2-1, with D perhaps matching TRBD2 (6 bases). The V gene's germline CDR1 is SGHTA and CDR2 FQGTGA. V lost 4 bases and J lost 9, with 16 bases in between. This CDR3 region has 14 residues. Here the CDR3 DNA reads TGTGCCAGCAGCTCTGGGACTGGGCCCAGTGAGCAGTTCTTC. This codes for CASSSGTGPSEQFF.

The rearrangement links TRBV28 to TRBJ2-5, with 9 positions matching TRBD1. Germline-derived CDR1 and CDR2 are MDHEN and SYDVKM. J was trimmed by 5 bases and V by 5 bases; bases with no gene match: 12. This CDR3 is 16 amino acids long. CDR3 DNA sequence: TGTGCCAGCAGTCATTCCACCGGGACAGGGATGGAGACCCAGTACTTC. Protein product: CASSHSTGTGMETQYF.

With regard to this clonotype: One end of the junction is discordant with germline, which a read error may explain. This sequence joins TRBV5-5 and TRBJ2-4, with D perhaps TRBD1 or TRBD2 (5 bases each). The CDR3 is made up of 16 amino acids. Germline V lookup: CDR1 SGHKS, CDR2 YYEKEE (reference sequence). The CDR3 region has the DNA TGTGCCAGCAGCCACCCGGGGCCAAAAGCCAAAGACATTCAGTACTTC. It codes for CASSHPGPKAKDIQYF.